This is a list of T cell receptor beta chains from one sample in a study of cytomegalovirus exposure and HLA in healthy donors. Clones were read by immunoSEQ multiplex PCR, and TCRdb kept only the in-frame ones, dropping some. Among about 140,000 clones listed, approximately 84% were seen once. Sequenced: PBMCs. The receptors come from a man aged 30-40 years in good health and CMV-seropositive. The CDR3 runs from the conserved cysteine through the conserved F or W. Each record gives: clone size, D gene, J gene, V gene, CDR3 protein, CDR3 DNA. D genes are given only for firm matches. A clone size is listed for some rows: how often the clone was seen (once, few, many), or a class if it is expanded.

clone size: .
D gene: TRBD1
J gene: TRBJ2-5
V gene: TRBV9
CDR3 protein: CASSPLHTGGAETQYF
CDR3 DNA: TGTGCCAGCAGCCCCTTACATACAGGGGGCGCAGAGACCCAGTACTTC

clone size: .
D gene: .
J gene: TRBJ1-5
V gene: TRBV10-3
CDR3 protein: CAISETAGSNSNQPQHF
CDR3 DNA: TGTGCCATCAGTGAGACGGCGGGATCGAATAGCAATCAGCCCCAGCATTTT

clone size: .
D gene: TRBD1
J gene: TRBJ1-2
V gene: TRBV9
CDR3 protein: CASSVGEPGTVYGYTF
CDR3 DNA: TGTGCCAGCAGCGTGGGCGAACCCGGGACAGTATATGGCTACACCTTC

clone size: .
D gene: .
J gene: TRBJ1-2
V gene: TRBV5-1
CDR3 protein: CASSEGLARGYYGYTF
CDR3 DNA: TGCGCCAGCAGCGAAGGACTTGCCAGGGGTTACTATGGCTACACCTTC

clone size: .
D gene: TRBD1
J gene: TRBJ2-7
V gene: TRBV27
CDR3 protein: CASSSDRANSYEQYF
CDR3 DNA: TGTGCCAGCAGTTCGGACAGGGCAAACTCCTACGAGCAGTACTTC

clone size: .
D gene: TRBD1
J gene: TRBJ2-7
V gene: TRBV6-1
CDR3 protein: CASSEYDLHRDRVYEQYF
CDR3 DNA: TGTGCCAGCAGTGAATACGATCTACACCGGGACAGGGTCTACGAGCAGTACTTC

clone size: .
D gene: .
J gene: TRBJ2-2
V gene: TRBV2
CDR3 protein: CASSPRGANTGELFF
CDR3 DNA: TGTGCCAGCAGTCCCAGGGGCGCGAACACCGGGGAGCTGTTTTTT

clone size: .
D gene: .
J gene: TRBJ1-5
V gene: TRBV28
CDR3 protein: CASITVSNQPQHF
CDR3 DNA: TGTGCCAGCATCACAGTTAGCAATCAGCCCCAGCATTTT

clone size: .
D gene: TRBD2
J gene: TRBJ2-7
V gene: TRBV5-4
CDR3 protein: CASSWGLAGDGEQYF
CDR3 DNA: TGTGCCAGCAGCTGGGGACTAGCGGGAGATGGCGAGCAGTACTTC

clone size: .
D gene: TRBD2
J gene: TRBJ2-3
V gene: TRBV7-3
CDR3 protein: CASSPLAGGPGTQYF
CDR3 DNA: TGTGCCAGCAGCCCTCTAGCGGGAGGCCCCGGTACGCAGTATTTT

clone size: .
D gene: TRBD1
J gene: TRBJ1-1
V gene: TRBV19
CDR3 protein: CASSTASDRGLSEAFF
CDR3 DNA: TGTGCCAGTAGTACCGCCTCGGACAGGGGTTTGTCTGAAGCTTTCTTT

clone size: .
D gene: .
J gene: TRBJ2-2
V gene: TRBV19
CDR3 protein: CASSPDTGELFF
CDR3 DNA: TGTGCCAGTAGTCCCGACACCGGGGAGCTGTTTTTT

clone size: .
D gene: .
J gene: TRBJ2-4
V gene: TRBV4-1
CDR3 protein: CASSQEQGTWNIQYF
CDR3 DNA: TGCGCCAGCAGCCAAGAACAGGGAACCTGGAACATTCAGTACTTC

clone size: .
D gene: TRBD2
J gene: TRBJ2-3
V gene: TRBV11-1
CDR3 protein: CASSSGLAVDTQYF
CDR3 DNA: TGTGCCAGCAGCTCAGGACTAGCGGTCGATACGCAGTATTTT

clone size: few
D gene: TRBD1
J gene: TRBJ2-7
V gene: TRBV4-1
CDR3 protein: CASTPKERTGLIFYEQYF
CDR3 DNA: TGCGCCAGCACCCCGAAGGAAAGGACAGGGCTAATTTTCTACGAGCAGTACTTC

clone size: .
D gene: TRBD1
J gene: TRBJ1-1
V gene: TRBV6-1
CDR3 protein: CASRETGDTEAFF
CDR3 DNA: TGTGCCAGCAGGGAGACAGGGGACACTGAAGCTTTCTTT

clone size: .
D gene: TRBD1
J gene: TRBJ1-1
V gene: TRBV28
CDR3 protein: CASRHTGGGTEAFF
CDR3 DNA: TGTGCCAGCAGACATACAGGGGGAGGCACTGAAGCTTTCTTT

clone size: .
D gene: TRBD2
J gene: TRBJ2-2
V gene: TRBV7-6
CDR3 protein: CASSLSPSGGLSKLFF
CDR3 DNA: TGTGCCAGCAGCTTATCTCCTAGCGGGGGGTTGAGTAAGCTGTTTTTT

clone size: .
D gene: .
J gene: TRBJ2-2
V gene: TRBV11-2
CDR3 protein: CASSLVGGQLAGELFF
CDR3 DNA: TGTGCCAGCAGCTTAGTAGGAGGACAGTTGGCCGGGGAGCTGTTTTTT

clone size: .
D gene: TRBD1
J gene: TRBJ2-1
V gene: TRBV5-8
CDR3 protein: CASSQGQTYNEQFF
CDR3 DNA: TGTGCCAGCAGCCAGGGACAGACTTACAATGAGCAGTTCTTC

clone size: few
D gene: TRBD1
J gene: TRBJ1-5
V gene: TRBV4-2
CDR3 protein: CASSQEGQGRWPQHF
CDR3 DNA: TGTGCCAGCAGCCAAGAGGGACAGGGTAGGTGGCCCCAGCATTTT

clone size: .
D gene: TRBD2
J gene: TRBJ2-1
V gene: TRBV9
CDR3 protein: CASSVQGTSGRHEQFF
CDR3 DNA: TGTGCCAGCAGCGTACAGGGGACTAGCGGGAGACATGAGCAGTTCTTC

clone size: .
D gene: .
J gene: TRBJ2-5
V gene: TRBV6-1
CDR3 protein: CASSEFLQETQYF
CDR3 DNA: TGTGCCAGCAGTGAGTTCCTACAAGAGACCCAGTACTTC

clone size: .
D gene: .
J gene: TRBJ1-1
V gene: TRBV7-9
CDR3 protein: CASSSPAGAHTEAFF
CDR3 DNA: TGTGCCAGCAGCTCTCCGGCGGGGGCGCACACTGAAGCTTTCTTT

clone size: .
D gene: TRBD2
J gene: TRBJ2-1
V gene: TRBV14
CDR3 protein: CASSTGGGNEQFF
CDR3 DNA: TGTGCCAGCAGCACCGGGGGGGGGAACGAGCAGTTCTTC

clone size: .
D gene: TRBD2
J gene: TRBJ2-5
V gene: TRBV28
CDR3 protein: CASSSLGLAGGGAETQYF
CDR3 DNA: TGTGCCAGCAGTAGCCTGGGACTAGCGGGAGGGGGGGCAGAGACCCAGTACTTC

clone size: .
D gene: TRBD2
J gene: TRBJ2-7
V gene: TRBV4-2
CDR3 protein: CASSQGLAGSISYEQYF
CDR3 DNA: TGTGCCAGCAGCCAAGGCCTAGCGGGATCCATATCCTACGAGCAGTACTTC

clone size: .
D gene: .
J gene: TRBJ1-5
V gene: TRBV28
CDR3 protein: CASSRHGPQHF
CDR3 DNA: TGTGCCAGCAGCCGACATGGGCCCCAGCATTTT

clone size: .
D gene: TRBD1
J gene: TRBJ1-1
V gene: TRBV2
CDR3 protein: CASSDNKRGLPEAFF
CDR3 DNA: TGTGCCAGCAGTGACAACAAAAGGGGGCTACCTGAAGCTTTCTTT

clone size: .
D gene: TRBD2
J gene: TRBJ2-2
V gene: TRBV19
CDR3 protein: CASHRGLAEDTGELFF
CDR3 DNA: TGTGCCAGCCACCGGGGACTAGCGGAGGACACCGGGGAGCTGTTTTTT

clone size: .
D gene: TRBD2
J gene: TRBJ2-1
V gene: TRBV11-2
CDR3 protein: CASSLGTSGMNEQFF
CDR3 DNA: TGTGCCAGCAGCCTCGGGACTAGCGGGATGAATGAGCAGTTCTTC

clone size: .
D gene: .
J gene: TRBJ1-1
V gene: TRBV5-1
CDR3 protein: CASSLQASNTEAFF
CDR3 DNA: TGCGCCAGCAGCTTACAGGCTTCTAACACTGAAGCTTTCTTT

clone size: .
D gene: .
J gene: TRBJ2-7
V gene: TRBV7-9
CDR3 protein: CASTDAGYEQYF
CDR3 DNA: TGTGCCAGCACCGACGCGGGATACGAGCAGTACTTC

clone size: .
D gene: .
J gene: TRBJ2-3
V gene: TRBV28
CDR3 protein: CAGGGQHTDTQYF
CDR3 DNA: TGTGCCGGAGGGGGACAGCACACAGATACGCAGTATTTT

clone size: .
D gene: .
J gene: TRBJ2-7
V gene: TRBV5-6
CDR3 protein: CASSSYSYEQYF
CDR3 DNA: TGTGCCAGCAGCTCCTACTCCTACGAGCAGTACTTC

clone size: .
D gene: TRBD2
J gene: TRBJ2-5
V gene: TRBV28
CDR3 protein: CASTIGGEETQYF
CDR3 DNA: TGTGCCAGCACCATCGGGGGGGAAGAGACCCAGTACTTC

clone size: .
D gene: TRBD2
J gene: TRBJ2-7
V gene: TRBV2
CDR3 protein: CASSEGGLAGGYEQYF
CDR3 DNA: TGTGCCAGCAGTGAAGGAGGACTAGCGGGAGGCTACGAGCAGTACTTC

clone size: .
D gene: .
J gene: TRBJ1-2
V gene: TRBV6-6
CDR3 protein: CATIAGDGYTF
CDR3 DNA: TGTGCCACCATCGCGGGGGATGGCTACACCTTC

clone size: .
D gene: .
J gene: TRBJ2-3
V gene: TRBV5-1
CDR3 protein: CASSLEEAALNTQYF
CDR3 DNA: TGCGCCAGCAGCTTGGAGGAGGCCGCCCTGAATACGCAGTATTTT

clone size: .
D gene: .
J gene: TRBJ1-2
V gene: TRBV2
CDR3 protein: CASSLGREAYTF
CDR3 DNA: TGTGCCAGCAGTTTGGGTCGAGAGGCCTACACCTTC

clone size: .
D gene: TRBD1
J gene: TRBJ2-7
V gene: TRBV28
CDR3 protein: CASSSGTGDEQYF
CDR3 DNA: TGTGCCAGCAGTTCCGGGACAGGGGACGAGCAGTACTTC

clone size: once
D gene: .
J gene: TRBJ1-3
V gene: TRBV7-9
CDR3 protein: CASSLVAGADSGNTIYF
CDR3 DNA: TGTGCCAGCAGCTTAGTGGCTGGGGCCGACTCTGGAAACACCATATATTTT

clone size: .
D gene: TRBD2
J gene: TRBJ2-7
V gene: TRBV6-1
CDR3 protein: CASSELSGRASEYEQYF
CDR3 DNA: TGTGCCAGCAGTGAACTCAGCGGGAGGGCCTCTGAGTACGAGCAGTACTTC

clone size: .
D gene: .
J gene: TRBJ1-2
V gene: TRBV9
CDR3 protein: CASSLGREAGYTF
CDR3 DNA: TGTGCCAGCAGTCTAGGGAGGGAGGCGGGCTACACCTTC

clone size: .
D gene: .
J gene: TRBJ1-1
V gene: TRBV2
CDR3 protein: CASSDPGVEAFF
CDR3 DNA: TGTGCCAGCAGTGATCCCGGGGTCGAAGCTTTCTTT

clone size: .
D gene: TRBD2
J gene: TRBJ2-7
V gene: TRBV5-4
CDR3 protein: CASRLAGAYEQYF
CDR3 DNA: TGTGCCAGCAGGCTAGCGGGGGCCTACGAGCAGTACTTC

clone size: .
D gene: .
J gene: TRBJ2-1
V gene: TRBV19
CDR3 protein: CASSMGGAGGGSGDNEQFF
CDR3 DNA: TGTGCCAGTAGTATGGGGGGCGCGGGCGGCGGGAGCGGTGACAATGAGCAGTTCTTC

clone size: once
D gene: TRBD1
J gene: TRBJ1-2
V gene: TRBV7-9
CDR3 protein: CASSLENQGAGYTF
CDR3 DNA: TGTGCCAGCAGCTTAGAAAACCAGGGGGCTGGCTACACCTTC

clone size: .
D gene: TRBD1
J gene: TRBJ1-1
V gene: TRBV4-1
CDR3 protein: CASSRPGTEAPEAFF
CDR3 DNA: TGCGCCAGCAGCCGACCCGGGACAGAGGCCCCTGAAGCTTTCTTT

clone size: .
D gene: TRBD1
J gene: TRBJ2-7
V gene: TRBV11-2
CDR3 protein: CASRSPGQAFEQYF
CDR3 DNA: TGTGCCAGCAGATCACCGGGACAGGCTTTCGAGCAGTACTTC

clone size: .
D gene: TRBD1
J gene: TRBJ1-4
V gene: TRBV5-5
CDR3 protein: CASSLVAGQGNEKLFF
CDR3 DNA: TGTGCCAGCAGCTTGGTAGCGGGACAGGGGAATGAAAAACTGTTTTTT

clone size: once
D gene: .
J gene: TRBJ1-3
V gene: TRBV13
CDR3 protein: CASSLARAGGNTIYF
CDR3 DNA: TGTGCCAGCAGCTTAGCCAGGGCCGGCGGAAACACCATATATTTT

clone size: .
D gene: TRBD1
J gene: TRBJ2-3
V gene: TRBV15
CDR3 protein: CATSTLGQADTQYF
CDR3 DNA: TGTGCCACCAGCACGCTCGGACAGGCAGATACGCAGTATTTT

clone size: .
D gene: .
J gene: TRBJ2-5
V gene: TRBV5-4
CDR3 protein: CASSYSGTKKETQYF
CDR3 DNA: TGTGCCAGCAGCTACTCCGGGACAAAGAAAGAGACCCAGTACTTC